This T cell receptor (beta chain) was observed in a study of siplizumab effects on memory and regulatory T cells. This CDR3 spans 14 amino acids. Trimming removed 6 bases from V and 4 bases from J, with 18 bases in between. CDR1 and CDR2 (germline): SQVTM, ANQGSEA. Sequencing was performed with immunoSEQ multiplex PCR; in TCRdb, only in-frame clones are kept and a portion is missing. The sample lists 56,000 or so clones, around 98% occurring once. The study's findings and limits: Contribution to the alloresponse seemed major for naive T cells, which also seemed more diverse than memory cells. Siplizumab significantly lowered the alloreactive sequences that could be traced to unstimulated CD4+ memory cells.

In its sample, this clone was seen once. Its antigen is still unknown. V gene TRBV29-1 combines with J gene TRBJ1-1; no firm D call. This TCR came from a human donor in good health. Sequenced material: naive CD8+ T cells sorted from blood. This CDR3 is CSVGGDLERTEAFF. CDR3 DNA: TGCAGCGTAGGAGGTGACCTCGAACGCACTGAAGCTTTCTTT. Filled out from reference TRBV29-1 and TRBJ1-1, the complete variable domain reads SAVISQKPSRDICQRGTSLTIQCQVDSQVTMMFWYRQQPGQSLTLIATANQGSEATYESGFVIDKFPISRPNLTFSTLTVSNMSPEDSSIYLCSVGGDLERTEAFFGQGTRLTVV.